Listed below are T cell receptor beta chains from one sample, sequenced in a study of response to subunit inactivated influenza vaccine. TCRdb reprocessed the RT-PCR reads via MiXCR and lists one record per CDR3 protein. The table shows hundreds of thousands of distinct CDR3 sequences, with approximately 14% occurring only once. The sequenced sample was PBMCs from blood, obtained 11 to 12 days after vaccination. Receptors were obtained from a man aged 45-60 years who received an inactivated influenza vaccine. CDR3s leave out the opening cysteine and the closing phenylalanine or tryptophan.

TRBJ2-7	TRBV4-3	ASSPSGQGWDEQY
TRBJ1-1	TRBV6-6	ASRHTGYTEAF
TRBJ2-1	TRBV7-2	ASSLAAGSGGYNEQF
TRBJ1-3	TRBV12-3/TRBV12-4	ASSPSYRGYGNTIY
TRBJ2-7	TRBV7-9	ASSEKWTDGNYEQY
TRBJ2-5	TRBV5-1	ASSAIETGGETQY
TRBJ2-1	TRBV5-1	ASSSASGSSYNEQF
TRBJ2-7	TRBV14	ASSQEPGDSTYEQY
TRBJ1-3	TRBV2	ASRDRTGGNTIY
TRBJ1-2	TRBV6-1	ASNRDRGVNYGYT
TRBJ2-5	TRBV3-1	ASSQPGSGLPYQETQY
TRBJ1-4	TRBV12-3/TRBV12-4	ASSFGTGTGWEKLF
TRBJ1-4	TRBV5-1	ASSFNRASANEKLF
TRBJ2-7	TRBV5-6	ASSLVWGTQNYEQY
TRBJ2-7	TRBV20-1	SARDQTPEQY
TRBJ2-2	TRBV25-1	ASSVTGISGELF
TRBJ2-7	TRBV7-6	ASSLTGQSYEQY
TRBJ1-1	TRBV20-1	SQAGQGGTEAF
TRBJ2-1	TRBV20-1	SARDGTSGSSYNEQF
TRBJ1-4	TRBV30	AWRGQGEKLF
TRBJ2-3	TRBV12-3/TRBV12-4	ASSWINTDTQY
TRBJ1-3	TRBV29-1	SVAQTGSRGNTIY
TRBJ2-3	TRBV6-2/TRBV6-3	ASQGLAGRGGTDTQY
TRBJ2-1	TRBV12-3/TRBV12-4	ASSRGGSYNEQF
TRBJ1-1	TRBV5-1	ASSKQGHTEAF
TRBJ2-1	TRBV3-1	ASSHSGSVYNEQF
TRBJ2-1	TRBV9	ASSGLQSEQF
TRBJ2-3	TRBV4-3	ASSQGGGKLRTDTQY
TRBJ2-7	TRBV5-1	ASSLGPGYSYEQY
TRBJ1-4	TRBV6-1	ASSRRQHAIATNEKLF
TRBJ2-2	TRBV7-9	ASSLPLGELF
TRBJ2-3	TRBV18	ASSGSRDTQY
TRBJ1-1	TRBV18	ASSPPMTGPNTEAF
TRBJ2-5	TRBV7-8	ASSSLHSRLETQY
TRBJ1-1	TRBV15	ATSRGLLMNTEAF
TRBJ2-3	TRBV28	ASSTLATDTQY
TRBJ1-2	TRBV11-2	ASSSRRRDRRYGYT
TRBJ2-7	TRBV20-1	SARDIRREHEQY
TRBJ2-1	TRBV11-2	ASSSPGLVIREQF
TRBJ2-5	TRBV11-2	ASSLRQDETQY